The 6 T cell receptor beta chains listed next were all sequenced from one sample in a study of T cell repertoires in cytomegalovirus infection (dated by TCRdb to the late 2010s). Instrument used: Illumina HiSeq 1500. The public reads were run again by TCRdb, first through fastp at Q25 and then through MiXCR, and only productive beta chains were kept. Each entry is one CDR3 protein sequence, shown with its most common DNA and genes. The sample table shows 400,000 to 550,000 distinct CDR3 sequences, and around 11% are seen once. Roughly 10% of the sample goes to the ten largest clones. Material: PBMCs. These receptors all stem from a human donor in good health (CMV status not recorded). Some clones in this sample may be carry-over from other donors' samples.

In this sample, this clonotype turned up many times. The chain links TRBV7-3 to TRBJ2-2; D remains ambiguous. CDR3 size: 17 residues. Looked up from germline, CDR1 is SGHTA and CDR2 is FQGTGA. V lost 5 bases to trimming and J lost 1 base, with 17 bases between them. DNA for the CDR3: TGTGCCAGCAGCCCCTATTCCTGGCAGTTGAACACCGGGGAGCTGTTTTTT. Amino acids: CASSPYSWQLNTGELFF.

This clonotype appeared many times. V is TRBV7-8 and J is TRBJ2-5; D possibly corresponds to TRBD1 (6 bases). From germline, CDR1 is SGHVS and CDR2 FQNEAQ. The CDR3 has 15 amino acids. V lost 3 bases to trimming and J lost 2 bases, with 13 bases between them. CDR3 DNA: TGTGCCAGCAGCTTGGACAGATCCCAACAAGAGACCCAGTACTTC. It specifies CASSLDRSQQETQYF.

This clonotype was counted between two and nine times. The chain is built from TRBV30 and TRBJ2-7, with a tentative D call TRBD2 (6 bases). The CDR3 totals 13 residues. V lost 2 bases and J 5 bases, leaving 13 bases between the germline ends. CDR1 and CDR2 (germline): GTSNPN, SVGIG (reference sequence). The CDR3 nucleotides read TGTGCCTGGAGTCTCGGAGGGGAAAACGAGCAGTACTTC. Translated, it gives CAWSLGGENEQYF.

This clonotype was seen ten or more times. J is TRBJ2-1 and V is TRBV11-3; 10 nucleotides line up with TRBD2. Trimming took 0 bases from V and 8 from J; bases not matched to a gene: 10. The CDR3 length is 17 residues. The germline V gene encodes CDR1 SGHNT and CDR2 YENEEA. CDR3 protein: CASSLDPTSGPMDEQFF. Here the CDR3 DNA reads TGTGCCAGCAGCTTAGACCCGACTAGCGGGCCGATGGATGAGCAGTTCTTC.

This clonotype was counted many times. The chain links TRBV12-3 or TRBV12-4 to TRBJ2-2; 8 nucleotides align to TRBD2. This CDR3 comprises 16 residues. V gave up 1 base and J gave up 3 bases; unmatched junction bases: 4. The CDR3 bases are TGTGCCAGCAGTTTAGGTTCCGGGGGGGACACCGGGGAGCTGTTTTTT. It codes for CASSLGSGGDTGELFF.

This clonotype came up many times. This rearrangement joins TRBV28 to TRBJ2-3, with 10 positions matching TRBD1. The CDR3 sequence is 15 residues long. J was trimmed by 5 bases and V by 8 bases; bases with no gene match: 10. Germline values: CDR1 MDHEN, CDR2 SYDVKM. CDR3 sequence (DNA): TGTGCCAGCGGAAGACAGGGGGCTTTTAGAGATACGCAGTATTTT. Protein sequence: CASGRQGAFRDTQYF.